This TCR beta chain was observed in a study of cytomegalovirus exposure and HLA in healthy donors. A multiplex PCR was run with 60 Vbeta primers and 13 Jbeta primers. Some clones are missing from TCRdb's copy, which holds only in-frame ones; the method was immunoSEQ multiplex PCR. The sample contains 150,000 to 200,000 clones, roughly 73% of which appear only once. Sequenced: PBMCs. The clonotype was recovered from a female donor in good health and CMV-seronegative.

The CDR3 protein is CASSEPGGAGDQPQHF. The CDR3 DNA sequence: TGTGCCAGCAGTGAACCCGGTGGGGCGGGGGATCAGCCCCAGCATTTT. This chain joins TRBV6-1 and TRBJ1-5; tentative D call: TRBD1 (5 bases). The CDR3 runs to 16 residues. Germline V gene sequence: CDR1 MNHNS, CDR2 SASEGT. V gave up 2 bases and J gave up 5 bases, with 16 bases separating them.